The 25 T cell receptor beta chains below all came from one sample that was sequenced in a study of chemoradiotherapy in HPV16-positive cancers. Libraries were prepared by immunoSEQ multiplex PCR; TCRdb keeps only in-frame clonotypes and omits some of them. The sample has approximately 9,700 clones, around 80% seen once. This specimen consisted of tumor tissue, obtained from a patient who underwent chemoradiotherapy. The source is a human donor with HPV-associated anogenital cancer.

CDR3: CASSPRSGDGYTF. CDR3 nucleotide sequence: TGTGCCAGTAGCCCTCGGTCAGGGGATGGCTACACCTTC. The chain is built from TRBV19 and TRBJ1-2; D may be TRBD1 (6 bases). V was shortened by 6 bases and J by 6 bases, with 14 bases between the two germline ends. The CDR3 spans 13 residues. Per the germline V gene, CDR1 is LNHDA and CDR2 is SQIVND (reference sequence).

The V and J genes are TRBV15 and TRBJ2-7; D is perhaps TRBD1 (6 bases). In germline, CDR1 is LNHNV, CDR2 YYDKDF (reference sequence). The CDR3 loop spans 15 amino acids. V was shortened by 1 base and J by 0 bases, with 10 bases between the two germline ends. The CDR3 loop is CATSRADSNSYEQYF. The DNA of the CDR3 is TGTGCCACCAGCAGAGCGGACAGTAACTCCTACGAGCAGTACTTC.

The chain is built from TRBV29-1 and TRBJ2-5, with 9 positions matching TRBD1. V was clipped by 6 bases and J by 5 bases; unmatched bases: 10. CDR3 length: 14 residues. Germline loops: CDR1 SQVTM, CDR2 ANQGSEA. The CDR3 reads CSVGTGSQTETQYF. In nucleotides, the CDR3 is TGCAGCGTCGGGACAGGGTCGCAAACGGAGACCCAGTACTTC.

This rearrangement joins TRBV5-4 to TRBJ2-1; D is undetermined. This CDR3 contains 14 residues. Germline assignment: CDR1 SGHNT and CDR2 YYREEE (reference sequence). V lost 2 bases, J lost 0 bases, and 6 bases lay in between. CDR3 coding DNA: TGTGCCAGCAGCTTACGGAGCTCCTACAATGAGCAGTTCTTC. Its translation: CASSLRSSYNEQFF.

This clone was counted between two and nine times. V gene TRBV27 combines with J gene TRBJ2-5; D uncertain. Trimming took 2 bases from V and 5 from J, leaving 9 bases between them. The CDR3 has 13 residues. The germline gives CDR1 MNHEY, CDR2 SMNVEV (reference sequence). The CDR3 nucleotides are TGTGCCAGCAGTTTAGGGTTGGGGGAGACCCAGTACTTC. Its translation is CASSLGLGETQYF.

The rearrangement links TRBV30 to TRBJ2-3; 11 bases fit TRBD2. Germline V gene lookup returns CDR1 GTSNPN and CDR2 SVGIG (reference sequence). With 5 bases clipped from V and 5 bases from J, the junction kept 24 bases outside the gene matches. The CDR3 consists of 20 residues. CDR3 loop: CAWYSTRKFSGGAREDTQYF. Written as DNA, the CDR3 is TGTGCCTGGTATTCTACGAGAAAGTTTAGCGGGGGGGCTCGAGAAGATACGCAGTATTTT. The full variable domain, its missing parts supplied by reference TRBV30 and TRBJ2-3, is SQTIHQWPATLVQPVGSPLSLECTVEGTSNPNLYWYRQAAGRGLQLLFYSVGIGQISSEVPQNLSASRPQDRQFILSSKKLLLSDSGFYLCAWYSTRKFSGGAREDTQYFGPGTRLTVL.

The chain recombines TRBV5-5 with TRBJ1-2; the D is unclear. Trimming pared 6 bases from V and 0 bases from J, leaving 6 bases between. The CDR3 totals 12 residues. Per the germline V gene, CDR1 is SGHKS and CDR2 is YYEKEE (reference sequence). The CDR3 coding sequence is TGTGCCAGCAAGACGGCTAACTATGGCTACACCTTC. Translated: CASKTANYGYTF. Full variable domain (remainder filled in from reference TRBV5-5 and TRBJ1-2): DAGVTQSPTHLIKTRGQQVTLRCSPISGHKSVSWYQQVLGQGPQFIFQYYEKEERGRGNFPDRFSARQFPNYSSELNVNALLLGDSALYLCASKTANYGYTFGSGTRLTVV.

V and J are TRBV2 and TRBJ1-6; D is ambiguous. There are 14 residues in the CDR3. Between the trimmed V and J ends, which lost 8 bases and 6 bases, there was a span of 14 bases. CDR1 is SNHLY and CDR2 is FYNNEI in the germline V gene. DNA for the CDR3: TGTGCCAGCGCACTCACCCCCGGTAATTCACCCCTCCACTTT. It translates to CASALTPGNSPLHF.

In this sample, this clone is medium-sized (0.01 to 0.1%). The rearrangement uses TRBV25-1 and TRBJ2-3; 8 nucleotides match TRBD2. This CDR3 contains 17 residues. Losses at the gene ends were 1 base for V and 6 bases for J; bases not matched to a gene: 12. Germline lookup yields CDR1 MGHDK and CDR2 SYGVNS. The CDR3 loop is CASSESVLAGSPDTQYF. Written as DNA, the CDR3 is TGTGCCAGCAGTGAATCGGTGCTAGCGGGTTCTCCCGATACGCAGTATTTT.

CDR3 in amino acids: CASSLKGAPADTQYF. CDR3 in DNA: TGTGCCAGCAGCTTAAAGGGGGCACCGGCAGATACGCAGTATTTT. The chain carries TRBV7-9 and TRBJ2-3, with 7 bases aligning to TRBD1. This CDR3 comprises 15 residues. Germline CDR1 is SEHNR and CDR2 is FQNEAQ (reference sequence). Trimming removed 2 bases from V and 4 bases from J; junction bases left unmatched: 6.

J is TRBJ1-3 and V is TRBV18, with D unclear. Trimming shortened V by 2 bases and J by 0 bases, and 23 bases separated the two germline ends. CDR1 is KGHSH and CDR2 is LQKENI in the germline V gene. The CDR3 runs to 20 residues. CDR3 in DNA: TGTGCCAGCTCACCATCGGCAAGGCCAGCTCACTTAAACTCTGGAAACACCATATATTTT. Protein sequence: CASSPSARPAHLNSGNTIYF. The entire variable domain, with the rest obtained from reference TRBV18 and TRBJ1-3, is as follows: NAGVMQNPRHLVRRRGQEARLRCSPMKGHSHVYWYRQLPEEGLKFMVYLQKENIIDESGMPKERFSAEFPKEGPSILRIQQVVRGDSAAYFCASSPSARPAHLNSGNTIYFGEGSWLTVV.

This chain uses TRBV4-2 with TRBJ2-3; D might be TRBD1 (5 bases). V was shortened by 0 bases and J by 4 bases, with 11 bases between the two germline ends. Germline V gene data show CDR1 as LGHNA and CDR2 as YNFKEQ. CDR3 length equals 15 residues. The CDR3 protein is CASSQDPPGPDTQYF. The DNA for the CDR3 is TGTGCCAGCAGCCAAGATCCCCCAGGGCCAGATACGCAGTATTTT.

The rearrangement links TRBV18 to TRBJ1-1; 10 nucleotides match TRBD1. This CDR3 has 16 amino acids. The germline V gene encodes CDR1 KGHSH and CDR2 LQKENI. Losses at the gene ends were 4 bases for V and 2 bases for J; bases not matched to a gene: 7. The DNA of the CDR3 is TGTGCCAGCTCACGGGACAGGGGAGAATTCAACACTGAAGCTTTCTTT. Amino acids: CASSRDRGEFNTEAFF.

The V gene is TRBV19, the J gene TRBJ1-5; D remains ambiguous. With 7 bases removed from V and 2 bases from J, the gap between germline ends came to 12 bases. The CDR3 covers 14 residues. Germline lookup yields CDR1 LNHDA and CDR2 SQIVND (reference sequence). CDR3 amino acids: CASKEDGRNQPQHF. The CDR3 DNA follows: TGTGCCAGTAAAGAGGACGGACGCAATCAGCCCCAGCATTTT.

The chain has TRBV9 and TRBJ2-1, with D perhaps TRBD2 (6 bases). Trimming pared 4 bases from V and 7 bases from J, leaving 12 bases between. The germline V gene encodes CDR1 SGDLS and CDR2 YYNGEE. There are 13 residues in the CDR3. For the CDR3, the DNA is TGTGCCAGCAGCTCCTATGGAGGGAATGAGCAGTTCTTC. Protein product: CASSSYGGNEQFF.

This chain joins TRBV5-1 and TRBJ1-1; 7 bases map to TRBD1. The length of the CDR3 is 15 residues. Germline loops: CDR1 SGHRS, CDR2 YFSETQ. With V trimmed by 4 bases and J by 0 bases, 6 bases remained unmatched. CDR3 residues: CASSVRQGMNTEAFF. The CDR3 region has the DNA TGCGCCAGCAGCGTACGACAGGGAATGAACACTGAAGCTTTCTTT. Looking up the rest from reference TRBV5-1 and TRBJ1-1 gives the full variable domain: KAGVTQTPRYLIKTRGQQVTLSCSPISGHRSVSWYQQTPGQGLQFLFEYFSETQRNKGNFPGRFSGRQFSNSRSEMNVSTLELGDSALYLCASSVRQGMNTEAFFGQGTRLTVV.

This clone is a singleton in its sample. The J gene is TRBJ2-7, the V gene TRBV7-6; D possibly corresponds to TRBD1 (6 bases). The CDR3 runs to 14 residues. V gave up 0 bases and J gave up 3 bases, with 9 bases separating them. Germline lookup yields CDR1 SGHVS and CDR2 FNYEAQ. The CDR3 nucleotides are TGTGCCAGCAGCTTAGCGGACAGTGGCTACGAGCAGTACTTC. Translated, it gives CASSLADSGYEQYF.

This clone showed up just a few times. CDR3 nucleotide sequence: TGTGCCACCAGCGAGGGGACAGATCATAAACTGTTTTTT. Translating it yields CATSEGTDHKLFF. The chain joins TRBV15 to TRBJ1-4; 7 nucleotides align to TRBD1. The CDR3 consists of 13 residues. The ends lost 5 bases at V and 11 bases at J; junction bases unmatched: 8. CDR1 LNHNV and CDR2 YYDKDF come from the germline V gene (reference sequence).

The chain's CDR3 is CASSFRTGSGYEQYF. CDR3 nucleotide sequence: TGTGCCAGCAGCTTCCGGACAGGCTCCGGCTACGAGCAGTACTTC. This sequence joins TRBV7-6 and TRBJ2-7; TRBD1 aligns across 7 bases. Unmatched junction bases numbered 8, after V lost 3 bases and J lost 3 bases. Germline loops: CDR1 SGHVS, CDR2 FNYEAQ. CDR3 length: 15 residues.

The CDR3 loop reads CASSLVGTGDYGYTF. The CDR3 nucleotides read TGTGCCAGCAGCTTGGTCGGGACAGGGGACTATGGCTACACCTTC. J is TRBJ1-2 and V is TRBV5-6, with 10 bases aligning to TRBD1. Trimming at V came to 0 bases and at J to 3 bases, leaving 2 bases not matched to a gene. CDR3 length: 15 residues. Germline V gives CDR1 SGHDT, CDR2 YYEEEE.

This clone is categorized as medium-sized. Here the CDR3 reads CASSARDTNTGELFF. In DNA form, the CDR3 reads TGTGCCAGCAGCGCCCGGGACACCAACACCGGGGAGCTGTTTTTT. V and J are TRBV9 and TRBJ2-2; the D gene is possibly TRBD1 (6 bases). Trimming cost V 3 bases and J 2 bases, with 11 bases left between them. This CDR3 spans 15 amino acids. Germline V gene data show CDR1 as SGDLS and CDR2 as YYNGEE.

This chain joins TRBV4-2 and TRBJ1-5; TRBD1 might be the D (6 bases). In germline, CDR1 is LGHNA, CDR2 YNFKEQ. This CDR3 comprises 18 residues. Between the trimmed V and J ends, which lost 4 bases and 2 bases, there was a span of 21 bases. Here the CDR3 DNA reads TGTGCCAGCAGCCCCGAGGAGTTTGGCAGGGGTGGCAATCAGCCCCAGCATTTT. Translation: CASSPEEFGRGGNQPQHF.

The chain couples TRBV18 to TRBJ1-1, with D uncertain. The CDR3 is 14 residues long. Per germline, CDR1 KGHSH and CDR2 LQKENI. V lost 3 bases, J lost 0 bases, and 8 bases lay in between. The CDR3 is CASSPVTMNTEAFF. The CDR3 region has the DNA TGTGCCAGCTCACCGGTGACCATGAACACTGAAGCTTTCTTT.

This clone was seen only once. DNA for the CDR3: TGTGCCACCAGCAGAGTGCTAGCCCCGGATAACTATGGCTACACCTTC. It yields the protein CATSRVLAPDNYGYTF. The chain uses TRBV15 and TRBJ1-2; no clear D gene. Trimming shortened V by 1 base and J by 1 base, and 13 bases separated the two germline ends. The CDR3 runs 16 residues. Germline lookup yields CDR1 LNHNV and CDR2 YYDKDF (reference sequence).

The V call is TRBV7-9, the J call TRBJ1-2, with 7 bases lining up with TRBD1. From germline, CDR1 is SEHNR and CDR2 FQNEAQ (reference sequence). V was clipped by 1 base and J by 7 bases; unmatched bases: 9. The CDR3 loop spans 15 amino acids. Here the CDR3 DNA reads TGTGCCAGCAGCTTAGTAACGACAGGGTTAGGTGGCTACACCTTC. It is translated as CASSLVTTGLGGYTF.